This record covers a single T cell receptor beta chain. This clone occurred once. Its antigen is currently not known. Base qualities are missing; no much larger clone stands one base away. This specimen comes from a study of T cell changes during pregnancy in multiple sclerosis (dated by TCRdb to the late 2010s). As for the study more broadly: Changes in the T cell repertoire over the course of pregnancy were examined in this study in women with multiple sclerosis.

CDR1 and CDR2 are read off the germline V gene as SGHDN and FVKESK. Reading from cysteine to phenylalanine, the CDR3 counts 16 amino acids. Only CDR3 DNA remains: 48 bases, in frame from the first base. Trimmed from V: 0 bases; trimmed from J: 9 bases; junction bases lacking a gene match: 11. The library was generated by the immunoSEQ multiplex PCR assay. Not all clones reach the TCRdb copy of this immuneACCESS table, which keeps in-frame sequences only. Checked studies attribute under half of the gap to unresolved V genes and leave the rest unexplained. Recorded for this sample are tens of thousands of clones; 75% to 95% of them occurred a single time. Jointly, the top ten make up 0.43% of the sample.

Here the chain combines TRBV14 and TRBJ2-1, and 7 bases in between align with TRBD2. The TCR originated in a female donor with multiple sclerosis, enrolled in a pregnancy study. Specimen: CD4+ T cells from peripheral blood mononuclear cells, collected before pregnancy. The DNA reads as follows: TGTGCCAGCAGCCAAGAACCGGGACTAAAGGCGGCTGAGCAGTTCTTC. Its protein product is CASSQEPGLKAAEQFF.